These 22 T cell receptor beta chains were all obtained from the same sample, sequenced in a study of cytomegalovirus exposure and HLA in healthy donors. The PCR had 60 Vbeta and 13 Jbeta primers. Clones were read by immunoSEQ multiplex PCR, and TCRdb kept only the in-frame ones, dropping some. The sample includes about 190,000 clones, around 87% of them seen just once. Sequencing input: PBMCs. Source of these receptors: a young woman in good health and CMV-seronegative.

The chain carries TRBV9 and TRBJ2-3, with a possible D match to TRBD1 (6 bases). V was clipped by 1 base and J by 8 bases, with 20 bases between them. Germline CDR1 SGDLS, CDR2 YYNGEE. The CDR3 is made up of 16 amino acids. The CDR3 reads CASSVWPDRSKGTQYF. CDR3 in DNA: TGTGCCAGCAGCGTATGGCCCGACAGGTCCAAAGGTACGCAGTATTTT.

This chain uses TRBV6-1 with TRBJ2-5, with D tentatively TRBD1 (7 bases). CDR3 length equals 15 residues. Germline V gives CDR1 MNHNS, CDR2 SASEGT. V was trimmed by 1 base and J by 2 bases, leaving 11 bases between them. CDR3 region: CASSEGGTAQETQYF. The CDR3 nucleotides are TGTGCCAGCAGTGAAGGCGGGACAGCTCAAGAGACCCAGTACTTC.

The chain recombines TRBV19 with TRBJ1-4, with a tentative D call TRBD1 (6 bases). V shed 11 bases and J shed 4 bases, with 14 bases lying between them. The germline gives CDR1 LNHDA, CDR2 SQIVND (reference sequence). The CDR3 covers 13 residues. CDR3 protein: CASKRGINEKLFF. The CDR3 nucleotides read TGTGCCTCCAAAAGGGGGATTAATGAAAAACTGTTTTTT. Filled out from reference TRBV19 and TRBJ1-4, the complete variable domain reads DGGITQSPKYLFRKEGQNVTLSCEQNLNHDAMYWYRQDPGQGLRLIYYSQIVNDFQKGDIAEGYSVSREKKESFPLTVTSAQKNPTAFYLCASKRGINEKLFFGSGTQLSVL.

The J gene is TRBJ1-6, the V gene TRBV2; 7 nucleotides match TRBD1. Germline trimming cut 8 bases from V and 8 bases from J; bases unmatched to any gene: 6. The CDR3 has 13 residues. Germline values: CDR1 SNHLY, CDR2 FYNNEI. Here the CDR3 DNA reads TGTGCCAGCCCGGGACAGAATTATTCACCCCTCCACTTT. Amino acid sequence: CASPGQNYSPLHF.

Only one count was recorded for this clone. V gene TRBV7-9 combines with J gene TRBJ1-1, with 7 bases identical to TRBD1. J was trimmed by 8 bases and V by 4 bases; bases with no gene match: 4. Germline V gene sequence: CDR1 SEHNR, CDR2 FQNEAQ (reference sequence). This CDR3 has 12 amino acids. The CDR3 DNA reads TGTGCCAGCAGCTCGCCGGGACAGGAAGCTTTCTTT. Its translation is CASSSPGQEAFF.

The rearrangement links TRBV6-5 to TRBJ2-2, with D possibly being TRBD1 (6 bases). This CDR3 spans 15 amino acids. Germline CDR1 MNHEY, CDR2 SVGAGI. The germline V and J ends were trimmed by 8 bases and 3 bases, with 16 bases remaining between them. CDR3: CASSRGDTYTGELFF. DNA for the CDR3: TGTGCCAGCTCCAGGGGAGATACCTACACCGGGGAGCTGTTTTTT.

This chain connects TRBV4-1 to TRBJ2-3, with 7 bases fitting TRBD2. This CDR3 is built from 17 residues. CDR1 and CDR2 (germline): MGHRA, YSYEKL. The V gene end was trimmed by 6 bases and the J gene end by 2 bases; junction bases not matched to a gene: 14. The CDR3 is CASRGEGRGKYTDTQYF. The DNA of the CDR3 is TGCGCCAGCAGGGGGGAGGGGCGGGGAAAGTACACAGATACGCAGTATTTT.

This clone was counted between two and nine times. The rearrangement links TRBV9 to TRBJ2-7; TRBD2 aligns across 12 bases. The CDR3 covers 16 residues. V lost 0 bases to trimming and J lost 5 bases; unmatched junction nucleotides: 6. The germline V gene encodes CDR1 SGDLS and CDR2 YYNGEE. The CDR3 region is CASSVGMLAGGHEQYF. CDR3 sequence (DNA): TGTGCCAGCAGCGTAGGTATGCTAGCGGGAGGGCACGAGCAGTACTTC.

The chain uses TRBV6-5 and TRBJ1-6; TRBD1 agrees at 7 bases. The CDR3 sequence is 14 residues long. Germline values: CDR1 MNHEY, CDR2 SVGAGI. Losses at the gene ends were 2 bases for V and 11 bases for J; bases not matched to a gene: 6. The CDR3 region is CASSYQTGMAPLHF. In DNA, the CDR3 is TGTGCCAGCAGTTACCAGACAGGGATGGCACCCCTCCACTTT.

The gene calls are TRBV14 and TRBJ2-7, with D perhaps TRBD2 (6 bases). Germline V lookup: CDR1 SGHDN, CDR2 FVKESK. This CDR3 region has 18 residues. With 1 base removed from V and 2 bases from J, the gap between germline ends came to 21 bases. The CDR3 coding sequence is TGTGCCAGCAGCCAAGTTAGCAGAGGCCGGGACTTTCCCTACGAGCAGTACTTC. Translation gives CASSQVSRGRDFPYEQYF.

The table lists this clone with a few counts. The CDR3 loop reads CASSRDRVTYSGANVLTF. In nucleotides, the CDR3 is TGTGCCAGCAGTAGGGACAGGGTAACCTACTCTGGGGCCAACGTCCTGACTTTC. The V call is TRBV27, the J call TRBJ2-6; the match to TRBD1 covers 9 bases. CDR1 MNHEY and CDR2 SMNVEV come from the germline V gene (reference sequence). V was pared by 5 bases and J by 0 bases, with 8 bases of the junction left unmatched. The CDR3 has 18 amino acids.

J is TRBJ2-7 and V is TRBV27, with 9 nucleotides matching TRBD2. Trimming took 2 bases from V and 5 from J; bases not matched to a gene: 1. The CDR3 runs 13 residues. The germline V gene encodes CDR1 MNHEY and CDR2 SMNVEV (reference sequence). The DNA for the CDR3 is TGTGCCAGCAGTTTAATAGCGGGAGACGAGCAGTACTTC. Protein product: CASSLIAGDEQYF.

The V gene is TRBV4-3, the J gene TRBJ2-1; 9 bases agree with TRBD2. V dropped 0 bases and J dropped 5; count of bases not matched to a gene: 8. Germline V gene sequence: CDR1 LGHNA, CDR2 YSLEER. The CDR3 has 17 residues. The DNA for the CDR3 is TGCGCCAGCAGCCAAGATAGGGGCGGGAGGGCGAACAATGAGCAGTTCTTC. This encodes CASSQDRGGRANNEQFF.

This chain joins TRBV13 and TRBJ2-2; D is unresolved. Germline loops: CDR1 PRHDT, CDR2 FYEKMQ (reference sequence). Trimming removed 4 bases at V and 6 bases at J, with 15 bases between. The CDR3 loop spans 15 amino acids. The CDR3 is CASSSRSLGAGELFF. The CDR3 region has the DNA TGTGCCAGCAGCTCCCGTTCTCTAGGCGCCGGGGAGCTGTTTTTT.

This CDR3 reads CASQRGWTGELFF. Here the CDR3 DNA reads TGTGCCAGCCAAAGGGGTTGGACCGGGGAGCTGTTTTTT. The V call is TRBV5-5, the J call TRBJ2-2; D may be TRBD1 (5 bases). The ends were cut back, 7 bases at V and 5 bases at J, with 12 bases in the middle. This CDR3 has 13 amino acids. The germline gives CDR1 SGHKS, CDR2 YYEKEE (reference sequence). Using reference TRBV5-5 and TRBJ2-2 for the parts outside the CDR3, the full variable domain is DAGVTQSPTHLIKTRGQQVTLRCSPISGHKSVSWYQQVLGQGPQFIFQYYEKEERGRGNFPDRFSARQFPNYSSELNVNALLLGDSALYLCASQRGWTGELFFGEGSRLTVL.

V gene TRBV19 combines with J gene TRBJ2-2; 9 nucleotides agree with TRBD2. The CDR3 has 16 residues. V gave up 6 bases and J gave up 3 bases; unmatched junction bases: 8. Germline V gene sequence: CDR1 LNHDA, CDR2 SQIVND (reference sequence). CDR3 bases: TGTGCCAGTAGCTATATAGCGGGAGCTTACACCGGGGAGCTGTTTTTT. Amino acids: CASSYIAGAYTGELFF.

The chain carries TRBV5-8 and TRBJ1-1, with TRBD1 matching over 9 bases. J was trimmed by 10 bases and V by 4 bases; bases with no gene match: 8. The CDR3 runs 13 residues. Germline V lookup: CDR1 SGHTS, CDR2 YDEGEE. This chain's CDR3 is CASSVGQGLRAFF. As DNA, the CDR3 is TGTGCCAGCAGCGTCGGACAGGGGTTGCGAGCTTTCTTT.

This chain uses TRBV6-1 with TRBJ1-2; D call uncertain. Trimming removed 0 bases at V and 4 bases at J, with 15 bases between. The germline V gene encodes CDR1 MNHNS and CDR2 SASEGT. The CDR3 loop spans 16 amino acids. The DNA for the CDR3 is TGTGCCAGCAGTGAAGCGCCGACCCCAACGGGCTATGGCTACACCTTC. Protein product: CASSEAPTPTGYGYTF.

The J gene is TRBJ2-1, the V gene TRBV11-3; the D gene is possibly TRBD1 (6 bases). This CDR3 has 15 residues. CDR1 SGHNT and CDR2 YENEEA come from the germline V gene. V was trimmed by 0 bases and J by 5 bases, leaving 11 bases between them. Written as DNA, the CDR3 is TGTGCCAGCAGCTTAGATCCAGGGGCGAACAATGAGCAGTTCTTC. Residues: CASSLDPGANNEQFF.

This chain connects TRBV6-8 to TRBJ2-4, with D unclear. V dropped 6 bases and J dropped 0 bases, with 12 bases sitting between them. The CDR3 loop spans 15 amino acids. The germline gives CDR1 MNHGY, CDR2 SAAAGT. In DNA form, the CDR3 reads TGTGCCAGCAGCTACCTAGGTATAGCCAAAAACATTCAGTACTTC. Amino acid sequence: CASSYLGIAKNIQYF.

This clone was seen a single time. The CDR3 region has the DNA TGTGCCAGCAGTCCCGAGGAGGGCTCCCTACTGCAGTACTTC. This translates into CASSPEEGSLLQYF. The V gene is TRBV27, the J gene TRBJ2-7; D is perhaps TRBD2 (6 bases). Per germline, CDR1 MNHEY and CDR2 SMNVEV (reference sequence). Between the trimmed V and J ends, which lost 5 bases and 9 bases, there was a span of 20 bases. This CDR3 is 14 amino acids long.

The chain links TRBV21-1 to TRBJ2-3; TRBD2 is taken as the D call from the table, unchecked against the DNA. TRBV21-1 is a pseudogene segment. This CDR3 is built from 17 residues. CDR3 region: CASSALSTLWPTDTQYF. DNA of the CDR3: TGTGCCAGCAGCGCTCTCTCGACTTTGTGGCCCACAGATACGCAGTATTTT.